These 25 T cell receptor beta chains were sequenced from one sample in a study of cytomegalovirus exposure and HLA in healthy donors. Researchers ran the PCR with 60 Vbeta and 13 Jbeta primers. Assay used: immunoSEQ multiplex PCR; TCRdb lists only in-frame clones, some missing. Found here are roughly 130,000 clones, 79% of them singletons; the top ten hold 2% to 2.5%. Sequencing input: PBMCs. The origin of the receptors is a young man in good health and CMV-seronegative.

The chain has TRBV5-1 and TRBJ2-1, with 10 bases that match TRBD2. Unmatched junction bases numbered 14, after V lost 1 base and J lost 7 bases. From germline, CDR1 is SGHRS and CDR2 YFSETQ. The CDR3 length is 18 residues. CDR3 coding DNA: TGCGCCAGCAGCTTGATAGGGTTCGCGGGACTAGCGAAGAATGAGCAGTTCTTC. It specifies CASSLIGFAGLAKNEQFF.

The chain joins TRBV7-2 to TRBJ2-7; D remains ambiguous. The CDR3 loop spans 13 amino acids. With 1 base removed from V and 2 bases from J, the gap between germline ends came to 6 bases. Per the germline V gene, CDR1 is SGHTA and CDR2 is FQGNSA. This CDR3 reads CASSLDPAYEQYF. For the CDR3, the DNA is TGTGCCAGCAGCTTAGACCCAGCCTACGAGCAGTACTTC. Variable domain in full (rest from reference TRBV7-2 and TRBJ2-7): GAGVSQSPSNKVTEKGKDVELRCDPISGHTALYWYRQSLGQGLEFLIYFQGNSAPDKSGLPSDRFSAERTGGSVSTLTIQRTQQEDSAVYLCASSLDPAYEQYFGPGTRLTVT.

The gene calls are TRBV30 and TRBJ2-1, with TRBD2 matching over 7 bases. CDR1 and CDR2 from the germline V gene are GTSNPN and SVGIG (reference sequence). The CDR3 runs 16 residues. The V segment lost 3 bases and the J segment 6 bases; nucleotides outside the gene matches: 14. CDR3 loop: CAWSPMWGGRRNEQFF. DNA for the CDR3: TGTGCCTGGAGCCCAATGTGGGGGGGTCGTCGCAATGAGCAGTTCTTC.

V is TRBV10-1 and J is TRBJ2-2; TRBD1 might be the D (6 bases). Germline V CDR1 and CDR2: WNHNN, SYGVQD (reference sequence). The CDR3 is made up of 14 amino acids. The V end lost 8 bases, the J end lost 0 bases, and 10 bases lay between the germline ends. As DNA, the CDR3 is TGCGCCAGCCGGGACACCGCGAACACCGGGGAGCTGTTTTTT. Protein product: CASRDTANTGELFF.

The chain is built from TRBV27 and TRBJ2-4; D is ambiguous. The germline V gene encodes CDR1 MNHEY and CDR2 SMNVEV (reference sequence). V lost 2 bases and J lost 8, with 19 bases in between. The CDR3 consists of 16 residues. CDR3 nucleotide sequence: TGTGCCAGCAGTTTACTTGGAGACTCCGGTGATTACATTCAGTACTTC. This gives the protein CASSLLGDSGDYIQYF.

CDR3 loop: CASSRSGANVLTF. Written as DNA, the CDR3 is TGCGCCAGCAGTCGCTCTGGGGCCAACGTCCTGACTTTC. The chain is built from TRBV10-2 and TRBJ2-6, with D unresolved. Trimming shortened V by 5 bases and J by 0 bases, and 2 bases separated the two germline ends. The CDR3 has 13 amino acids. Germline assignment: CDR1 WSHSY and CDR2 SAAADI.

The chain combines TRBV15 with TRBJ1-2; D unclear. The CDR3 length is 13 residues. V shed 3 bases and J shed 7 bases, with 12 bases lying between them. The germline V gene has CDR1 LNHNV and CDR2 YYDKDF (reference sequence). The CDR3 protein is CATSSHQAGGYTF. CDR3 nucleotides: TGTGCCACCAGCAGTCACCAAGCGGGTGGCTACACCTTC.

The V call is TRBV7-8, the J call TRBJ2-3; 12 bases map to TRBD2. This CDR3 is built from 16 residues. V gave up 3 bases and J gave up 2 bases; unmatched junction bases: 3. The germline V gene encodes CDR1 SGHVS and CDR2 FQNEAQ. The chain's CDR3 is CASSLRLAGDTDTQYF. CDR3 sequence (DNA): TGTGCCAGCAGCTTGCGACTAGCGGGAGACACAGATACGCAGTATTTT.

V is TRBV7-3 and J is TRBJ2-1; the match to TRBD1 covers 9 bases. After removal of 2 bases from V and 4 bases from J, the junction contained 6 bases not matched to a gene. The CDR3 consists of 16 residues. The germline gives CDR1 SGHTA, CDR2 FQGTGA. CDR3 residues: CASSLDPQGAYNEQFF. Here the CDR3 DNA reads TGTGCCAGCAGCTTAGATCCACAGGGGGCGTACAATGAGCAGTTCTTC.

V and J are TRBV10-3 and TRBJ2-1; D is possibly TRBD1 (6 bases). V was shortened by 0 bases and J by 8 bases, with 11 bases between the two germline ends. The CDR3 covers 14 residues. Per germline, CDR1 ENHRY and CDR2 SYGVKD. The CDR3 here is CAISESGGADEQFF. In DNA, the CDR3 is TGTGCCATCAGTGAGTCAGGGGGAGCTGATGAGCAGTTCTTC.

The V gene is TRBV4-1, the J gene TRBJ2-1; TRBD2 matches 10 bases. Losses at the gene ends were 4 bases for V and 0 bases for J; bases not matched to a gene: 6. CDR1 and CDR2 (germline): MGHRA, YSYEKL. This CDR3 contains 17 residues. The CDR3 sequence is CASSPPSGSSSYNEQFF. CDR3 nucleotides: TGCGCCAGCAGCCCCCCTAGCGGGAGCTCCTCCTACAATGAGCAGTTCTTC.

The rearrangement joins TRBV6-5 to TRBJ1-2, with D perhaps TRBD1 (6 bases). Trimming removed 2 bases at V and 2 bases at J, with 12 bases between. This CDR3 comprises 15 residues. CDR1 is MNHEY, CDR2 SVGAGI, per germline. This chain's CDR3 is CASSYRQGKNYGYTF. In DNA, the CDR3 is TGTGCCAGCAGTTACCGGCAGGGGAAAAACTATGGCTACACCTTC.

The chain is built from TRBV30 and TRBJ1-5, with D maybe TRBD1 (5 bases). The CDR3 runs to 15 residues. Germline CDR1 is GTSNPN and CDR2 is SVGIG (reference sequence). With 5 bases removed from V and 0 bases from J, the gap between germline ends came to 14 bases. The CDR3 here is CAWGQGYYSNQPQHF. The CDR3 DNA is TGTGCCTGGGGGCAGGGATATTATAGCAATCAGCCCCAGCATTTT.

V gene TRBV6-6 combines with J gene TRBJ2-5; the D is unclear. The CDR3 sequence is 15 residues long. The germline CDR1 and CDR2 sequences are MNHNY and SVGAGI (reference sequence). Trimming stripped 0 bases from V and 6 bases from J, with 14 bases between. The DNA of the CDR3 is TGTGCCAGCAGTTACTCGGAGAAAGATCTGAAGACCCAGTACTTC. It specifies CASSYSEKDLKTQYF.

This sequence joins TRBV6-6 and TRBJ1-2; 7 bases align to TRBD1. This CDR3 has 13 residues. Trimming at V came to 6 bases and at J to 6 bases, leaving 7 bases not matched to a gene. Germline V gene data show CDR1 as MNHNY and CDR2 as SVGAGI (reference sequence). Here the CDR3 reads CASSRSQGNGYTF. CDR3 nucleotides: TGTGCCAGCAGCCGGTCACAGGGGAATGGCTACACCTTC.

The chain joins TRBV19 to TRBJ2-2; TRBD2 matches 7 bases. CDR3 length equals 18 residues. Per germline, CDR1 LNHDA and CDR2 SQIVND (reference sequence). Losses at the gene ends were 5 bases for V and 0 bases for J; bases not matched to a gene: 12. The CDR3 sequence is CASSPRLAVVTNTGELFF. Here the CDR3 DNA reads TGTGCCAGTAGTCCCCGGCTAGCGGTTGTAACGAACACCGGGGAGCTGTTTTTT.

The chain uses TRBV9 and TRBJ2-2, with D possibly matching TRBD1 (5 bases). V was trimmed by 0 bases and J by 8 bases, leaving 14 bases between them. The CDR3 is made up of 15 amino acids. Germline lookup yields CDR1 SGDLS and CDR2 YYNGEE. The CDR3 coding sequence is TGTGCCAGCAGCGTAGAGGTTCTAGGGGTAGGGGAGCTGTTTTTT. The encoded protein is CASSVEVLGVGELFF.

The V gene is TRBV11-2, the J gene TRBJ2-3; weak D call: TRBD2 (5 bases). CDR3 length equals 16 residues. Germline V gene data show CDR1 as SGHAT and CDR2 as FQNNGV. Deletions cut 4 bases from V and 4 bases from J, with 18 bases between. CDR3 sequence: CASSSGLDAWADTQYF. The CDR3 DNA sequence: TGTGCCAGCAGCTCCGGACTGGATGCTTGGGCAGATACGCAGTATTTT.

This chain uses TRBV29-1 with TRBJ1-1; a possible D gene is TRBD1 (5 bases). CDR1 is SQVTM, CDR2 ANQGSEA, per germline. The V end lost 7 bases, the J end lost 1 base, and 16 bases lay between the germline ends. There are 14 residues in the CDR3. For the CDR3, the DNA is TGCAGCGCTGCGAAGGGGCGCTCGAACACTGAAGCTTTCTTT. This gives the protein CSAAKGRSNTEAFF.

CDR3 in DNA: TGTGCCAGCAGTCTAGTCCAAATAGCGGGAGGTCACAATGAGCAGTTCTTC. This encodes CASSLVQIAGGHNEQFF. The rearrangement joins TRBV7-3 to TRBJ2-1; 10 bases map to TRBD2. CDR3 length: 17 residues. J was trimmed by 5 bases and V by 6 bases; bases with no gene match: 13. Germline V gene data show CDR1 as SGHTA and CDR2 as FQGTGA.

This rearrangement joins TRBV7-2 to TRBJ1-5, with 7 bases aligning to TRBD1. J was trimmed by 5 bases and V by 3 bases; bases with no gene match: 7. CDR1 and CDR2 (germline): SGHTA, FQGNSA. The CDR3 is made up of 15 amino acids. CDR3 DNA: TGTGCCAGCAGCTTGGGTTCAGGGGGTGATCAGCCCCAGCATTTT. Its protein product is CASSLGSGGDQPQHF. The variable domain in full, completed from reference TRBV7-2 and TRBJ1-5, reads GAGVSQSPSNKVTEKGKDVELRCDPISGHTALYWYRQSLGQGLEFLIYFQGNSAPDKSGLPSDRFSAERTGGSVSTLTIQRTQQEDSAVYLCASSLGSGGDQPQHFGDGTRLSIL.

This sequence joins TRBV4-3 and TRBJ2-1; 9 bases match TRBD1. CDR1 and CDR2 (germline): LGHNA, YSLEER. The length of the CDR3 is 16 residues. V gave up 4 bases and J gave up 3 bases; unmatched junction bases: 7. The CDR3 protein is CASSLDRDRVYNEQFF. In DNA, the CDR3 is TGCGCCAGCAGCCTAGACCGGGACAGGGTCTACAATGAGCAGTTCTTC.

The V and J genes are TRBV6-6 and TRBJ1-2; a weak D match, TRBD1 (6 bases). V was cut by 2 bases and J by 8 bases, with 15 bases left in between. Looked up from germline, CDR1 is MNHNY and CDR2 is SVGAGI (reference sequence). The CDR3 is 14 amino acids. The CDR3 bases are TGTGCCAGCAGTTACGACAGGTCTAATAGCGGCTACACCTTC. Amino acid sequence: CASSYDRSNSGYTF.

The J gene is TRBJ2-6, the V gene TRBV28, with D possibly TRBD1 on 5 matching bases. CDR1 MDHEN and CDR2 SYDVKM come from the germline V gene. Between the trimmed V and J ends, which lost 6 bases and 1 base, there was a span of 7 bases. This CDR3 has 14 amino acids. CDR3 protein: CASRDRSGANVLTF. The CDR3 nucleotides read TGTGCCAGCAGAGACAGATCTGGGGCCAACGTCCTGACTTTC.

The count of this clone is one. The V gene is TRBV5-6, the J gene TRBJ1-2; TRBD1 aligns across 7 bases. The CDR3 runs to 15 residues. V gave up 5 bases and J gave up 5 bases; unmatched junction bases: 12. The germline gives CDR1 SGHDT, CDR2 YYEEEE. In DNA form, the CDR3 reads TGTGCCAGCAGGTTTGATAATACAGGGGAATATGGCTACACCTTC. Residues: CASRFDNTGEYGYTF.